The sequence of this T cell receptor (beta chain) was determined in a study of PD-L1 blockade in urothelial cancer. Overall study context: It was around 2014 that patients started atezolizumab at 1,200 mg intravenously every 3 weeks. Blood drawn 3 weeks (second dose) and 6 weeks after treatment start was analyzed.

Concerning this clone itself: Its antigen remains unidentified.

Germline V gene lookup returns CDR1 SGHTA and CDR2 FQGTGA. CDR3 size: 15 residues. The trim removed 3 bases at V and 6 bases at J, leaving 8 bases unmatched. Study-wide findings and caveats: TCR clonality was measured in pretreatment peripheral blood. Clonality below the median predicted better survival.

Here immunoSEQ multiplex PCR was the method, and the copy in TCRdb shows in-frame clones only, minus some. The sample holds 71,000 or so clones, 85% to 90% seen once. The clonotype originates from a man aged 60-69 years with urothelial cancer. The specimen comprised PBMCs, sampled around atezolizumab (anti-PD-L1) treatment. This rearrangement joins TRBV7-3 to TRBJ2-7; 10 bases line up with TRBD1. The CDR3 loop is CASSFRGTGAIEQYF. CDR3 in DNA: TGTGCCAGCAGCTTCCGGGGGACAGGGGCGATCGAGCAGTACTTC.